This T cell receptor beta chain was found in a study of blood T cells in healthy people across ages (dated by TCRdb to between 2014 and 2017). Study-wide context: In model experiments, roughly one uniquely barcoded TCR beta cDNA molecule per two T cells was captured by template switching. The study measured age-related changes in TCR beta repertoire diversity using deep sequencing normalized with unique cDNA molecular identifiers. The donors were divided into four age groups: young (average around 17 years), middle-aged (roughly 40), aged (roughly 66) and long-lived (approximately 74). Donors of different ages were randomly distributed across sequencing lanes to avoid experimental bias. For two donors (one aged 18 to 30 and one aged 80 or older), the study analyzed two additional independent replicas of 1 million unique cDNA reads from the same blood draw. Overall study outcomes, separate from this receptor: Donor CMV infection status was unknown, potentially confounding age-related changes in expanded clonotypes. Estimates of total diversity based on one million sequenced T cells were considered lower bounds and underestimates. Bulk unsorted PBMC profiling prevented conclusive comparison of naive and antigen-experienced compartments. Observed TCR beta diversity per million T cells fell roughly linearly with age, and a significant reduction was already apparent by age roughly 40. The long-lived group showed more naive CD4+ T cells, fewer expanded clones and increased TCR diversity than the aged group, suggesting age selection. There was a strong correlation between observed TCR beta diversity and the percentage of naive T cells measured by flow cytometry.

Reading the germline V gene gives CDR1 SNHLY and CDR2 FYNNEI. V drops 6 bases and J drops 0 bases, leaving 17 bases in between. The CDR3 sequence holds 16 residues, the cysteine and phenylalanine included. Of all the DNA, just the CDR3 is kept, 48 bases in frame from base 1. A remark on this clonotype: The antigen it binds to is not known. The input lacks base qualities; no much larger clone sits a single base away.

The library was prepared using 5' RACE. TCRdb records Illumina HiSeq 2500 as the sequencer. A second PCR of roughly 7 to 12 cycles was run with a J-beta primer mix and a sample-barcoded 5' primer. Each TCR beta cDNA molecule received a unique molecular identifier from a template-switch 5' adaptor carrying 12 random nucleotides. At least 3 million CDR3-containing paired-end reads were obtained from each sample. All of the RNA was converted into first-strand cDNA using the Mint cDNA synthesis kit, with a TRBC-specific oligonucleotide serving as the primer. Following uracil-DNA glycosylase treatment, a first 18-cycle PCR with universal primers M1SS and BC2_uni_R was performed on all cDNA. Per the authors' processing: Normalization of each sample was performed by random selection of 1 million high-quality reads, each carrying a distinct molecular identifier. Reads sharing molecular identifiers were discarded rather than binned into consensus sequences. MiTCR, run with a Q25 quality threshold and the strictest error-elimination algorithm, handled CDR3 identification, clonotype clustering and error correction. A nonparametric unseen species model with Euler transformation was used to estimate lower-bound total TCR beta diversity. TCRdb reprocessed the public reads (quality trimming at Q25 with fastp, clone calling with MiXCR) and kept in-frame beta chains. Every distinct CDR3 protein forms one entry, paired with its most common genes and DNA. The V and J calls follow TCRdb's processing rather than the paper's. The sample table contains over a million distinct CDR3 sequences; only one count was recorded for 42% of them. The ten largest clones represent 7.9% of the sample.

The roughly 39 donors, aged about 6 to 95 years, were systemically healthy Caucasian individuals from Russia. Around 10 milliliters of peripheral blood were drawn from each donor into EDTA-treated Vacutainer tubes. Ficoll-Paque density-gradient centrifugation was used to isolate PBMCs, with at least 7 million per sample. Total RNA, at least 6 micrograms per sample, was extracted from PBMCs with Trizol reagent. For every donor, an aliquot of PBMCs went through flow cytometry to measure the percentages of naive CD45RAhigh/CD27high T cells. The chain joins TRBV2 to TRBJ1-1; the D gene is perhaps TRBD1, on 5 matching bases. The sequence derives from a woman aged 18-35 years in good health. Sequenced material: blood. The CDR3 region reads CASSPIGAALNTEAFF. The DNA sequence reads TGTGCCAGCAGCCCTATTGGGGCGGCCTTGAACACTGAAGCTTTCTTT.